The TCR beta chain described here comes from a study of post-analysis software for immune sequencing data. Unique molecular identifiers were built into the TCR beta cDNA libraries. Input amounts of 1 to 10 million T cells were used. These gave around 500,000 cDNA molecules, so each molecule approximated one T cell. TCRdb reprocessed the PCR reads with MiXCR, giving one entry per CDR3 protein. The table shows about half a million distinct CDR3 sequences, with around a third occurring only once. This clonotype was seen only a few times. Material: blood. The TCR sequence derives from a girl aged 2 to 17 with multiple sclerosis.

The chain's CDR3 is CASTSGRGDTEAFF. For the CDR3, the DNA is TGTGCCAGCACCTCGGGCCGGGGGGACACTGAAGCTTTCTTT. This chain joins TRBV5-6 and TRBJ1-1; possibly TRBD1 for D (5 bases). V was trimmed by 6 bases and J by 3 bases, leaving 15 bases between them. This CDR3 comprises 14 residues. Germline values: CDR1 SGHDT, CDR2 YYEEEE.